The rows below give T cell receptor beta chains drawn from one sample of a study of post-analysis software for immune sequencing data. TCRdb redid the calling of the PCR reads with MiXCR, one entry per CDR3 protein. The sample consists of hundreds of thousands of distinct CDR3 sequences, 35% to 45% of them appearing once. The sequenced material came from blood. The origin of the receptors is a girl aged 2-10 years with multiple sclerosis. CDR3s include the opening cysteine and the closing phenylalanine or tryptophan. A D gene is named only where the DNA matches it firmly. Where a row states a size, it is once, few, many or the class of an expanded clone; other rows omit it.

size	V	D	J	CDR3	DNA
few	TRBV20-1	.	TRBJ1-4	CSARLKGPEKLFF	TGCAGTGCTAGGTTGAAGGGCCCAGAAAAACTGTTTTTT
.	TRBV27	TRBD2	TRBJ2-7	CASSGSGASSYEQYF	TGTGCCAGCAGTGGTAGCGGGGCAAGCTCCTACGAGCAGTACTTC
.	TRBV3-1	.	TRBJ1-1	CASSQDGDMNTEAFF	TGTGCCAGCAGCCAAGATGGGGACATGAACACTGAAGCTTTCTTT
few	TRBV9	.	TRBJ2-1	CASSRGAGRYNEQFF	TGTGCCAGCAGCCGAGGGGCGGGACGCTACAATGAGCAGTTCTTC
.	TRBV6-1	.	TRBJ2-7	CASISTGPPYEQYF	TGTGCCAGCATTTCGACGGGACCTCCCTACGAGCAGTACTTC
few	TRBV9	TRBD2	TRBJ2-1	CASSVLSGRGDEQFF	TGTGCCAGCAGCGTACTTAGCGGGAGGGGAGATGAGCAGTTCTTC
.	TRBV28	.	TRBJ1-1	CASSFTGGAGAFF	TGTGCCAGCTCCTTCACCGGGGGGGCCGGAGCTTTCTTT
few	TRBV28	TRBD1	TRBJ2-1	CASSLIVDRSSYNEQFF	TGTGCCAGCAGTTTAATTGTGGACAGGAGCTCCTACAATGAGCAGTTCTTC
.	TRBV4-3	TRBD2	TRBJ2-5	CASSRKAGGGETQYF	TGCGCCAGCAGCCGAAAGGCGGGGGGCGGAGAGACCCAGTACTTC
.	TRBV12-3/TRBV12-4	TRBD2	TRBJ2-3	CASSDGTTSADVQYF	TGTGCCAGCAGTGACGGGACTACTAGCGCAGATGTGCAGTATTTT
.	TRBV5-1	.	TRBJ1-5	CASSLEAGAFNRPQHF	TGCGCCAGCAGCTTGGAGGCAGGGGCCTTTAATCGGCCCCAGCATTTT
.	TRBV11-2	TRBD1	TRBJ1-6	CASSSQGGYNSPLHF	TGTGCCAGCAGCTCTCAGGGGGGCTATAATTCACCCCTCCACTTT
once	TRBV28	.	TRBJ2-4	CASSLTGYIQYF	TGTGCCAGCAGTCTTACGGGGTACATTCAGTACTTC
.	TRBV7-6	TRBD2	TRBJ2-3	CASSFGLVADTQYF	TGTGCCAGCAGCTTTGGACTAGTAGCAGATACGCAGTATTTT
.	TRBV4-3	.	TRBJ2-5	CASSQDGVQETQYF	TGCGCCAGCAGCCAAGATGGAGTCCAAGAGACCCAGTACTTC
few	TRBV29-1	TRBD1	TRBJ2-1	CSAWTGDGNEQFF	TGCAGCGCCTGGACAGGGGATGGCAATGAGCAGTTCTTC
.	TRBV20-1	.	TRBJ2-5	CSARLLMETQYF	TGCAGTGCTAGGTTACTAATGGAGACCCAGTACTTC
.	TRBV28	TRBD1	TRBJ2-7	CASSRVPGQGYEQYF	TGTGCCAGCAGCCGAGTCCCGGGACAGGGATACGAGCAGTACTTC
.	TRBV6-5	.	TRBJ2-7	CASSYRFSEQYF	TGTGCCAGCAGTTATCGGTTCAGCGAGCAGTACTTC
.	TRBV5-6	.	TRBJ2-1	CASSPARSYNEQFF	TGTGCCAGCAGCCCCGCCCGGTCCTACAATGAGCAGTTCTTC
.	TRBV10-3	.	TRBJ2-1	CAISDRVNEQFF	TGTGCCATCAGTGACAGGGTGAATGAGCAGTTCTTC
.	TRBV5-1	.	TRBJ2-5	CASSLEGRHGETQYF	TGCGCCAGCAGCTTGGAGGGACGTCATGGAGAGACCCAGTACTTC
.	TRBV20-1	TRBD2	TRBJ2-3	CSARASGRPTDTQYF	TGCAGTGCTAGAGCCAGCGGGAGACCCACAGATACGCAGTATTTT
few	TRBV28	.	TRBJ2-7	CASLGALGKSYEQYF	TGTGCCAGCCTTGGGGCCCTAGGGAAAAGCTACGAGCAGTACTTC
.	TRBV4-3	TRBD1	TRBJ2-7	CASSQGLTGGAYEQYF	TGCGCCAGCAGCCAGGGCCTAACAGGGGGCGCTTACGAGCAGTACTTC
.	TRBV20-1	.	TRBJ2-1	CSARMWTRIYNEQFF	TGCAGTGCTAGGATGTGGACTCGAATCTACAATGAGCAGTTCTTC
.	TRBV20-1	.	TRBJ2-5	CSARSGANQETQYF	TGCAGTGCTAGGAGCGGAGCCAACCAAGAGACCCAGTACTTC